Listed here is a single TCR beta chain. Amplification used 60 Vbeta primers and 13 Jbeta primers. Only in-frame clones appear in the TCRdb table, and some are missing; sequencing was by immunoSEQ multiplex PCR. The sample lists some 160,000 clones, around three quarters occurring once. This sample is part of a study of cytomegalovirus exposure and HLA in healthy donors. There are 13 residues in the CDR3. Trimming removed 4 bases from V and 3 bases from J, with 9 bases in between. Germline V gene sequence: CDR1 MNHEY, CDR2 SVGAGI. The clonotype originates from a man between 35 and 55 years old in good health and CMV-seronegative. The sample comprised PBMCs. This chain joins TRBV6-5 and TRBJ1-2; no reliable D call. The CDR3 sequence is CASSSAVHYGYTF. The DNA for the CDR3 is TGTGCCAGCAGTTCAGCGGTTCACTATGGCTACACCTTC.